The 27 T cell receptor beta chains presented below share a single source sample, sequenced in a study of OX40 agonist ivuxolimab in advanced cancers. The method was immunoSEQ multiplex PCR; TCRdb's version includes in-frame clones alone and lacks a portion of them. Seen here are about 12,000 clones, over 75% observed once, and the top ten hold roughly 68%. The material sequenced was CD4+ or CD8+ T cells sorted from blood, taken in a trial of the OX40 agonist ivuxolimab. The receptors here all came from an adult with an advanced solid tumor such as melanoma, head and neck, liver or kidney cancer.

This clone was observed a few times. The genes are TRBV4-3 and TRBJ1-2; 7 bases match TRBD1. This CDR3 contains 13 residues. V dropped 4 bases and J dropped 5; count of bases not matched to a gene: 4. Germline CDR1 is LGHNA and CDR2 is YSLEER. In DNA form, the CDR3 reads TGCGCCAGCAGCCCGGGGACAGCTTATGGCTACACCTTC. Translated, it gives CASSPGTAYGYTF.

This clone was recorded only once. The rearrangement joins TRBV2 to TRBJ2-7; TRBD2 matches 16 bases. The CDR3 has 16 residues. Trimming at V came to 8 bases and at J to 1 base, leaving 5 bases not matched to a gene. The germline V gene encodes CDR1 SNHLY and CDR2 FYNNEI. DNA for the CDR3: TGTGCCAGCGGGACTAGCGGGGGGGACCATTCCTACGAGCAGTACTTC. It is translated as CASGTSGGDHSYEQYF.

The CDR3 DNA reads as TGTGCCAGCAGTCTCCAGGTTAATTCACCCCTCCACTTT. It translates to CASSLQVNSPLHF. The chain links TRBV27 to TRBJ1-6; D is unclear. The ends were cut back, 5 bases at V and 6 bases at J, with 8 bases in the middle. The CDR3 has 13 amino acids. Germline CDR1 is MNHEY and CDR2 is SMNVEV (reference sequence).

The chain employs TRBV6-5 and TRBJ2-1; TRBD2 agrees at 7 bases. CDR3 length: 15 amino acids. The junction had 4 bases not matched to a gene; V was cut back by 0 bases and J by 5 bases. Germline V gene lookup returns CDR1 MNHEY and CDR2 SVGAGI. The CDR3 nucleotides are TGTGCCAGCAGTTACTCGGCTAGCGGACACAATGAGCAGTTCTTC. Protein: CASSYSASGHNEQFF.

The chain recombines TRBV11-3 with TRBJ2-7; D not certain. V lost 4 bases and J 1 base, leaving 5 bases between the germline ends. This CDR3 has 12 residues. Germline V gene lookup returns CDR1 SGHNT and CDR2 YENEEA. In nucleotides, the CDR3 is TGTGCCAGCAGCTCGGAGTCCTACGAGCAGTACTTC. Its protein product is CASSSESYEQYF.

Judged by abundance, this clone is medium-sized (0.01 to 0.1%). This rearrangement joins TRBV15 to TRBJ2-1; TRBD1 aligns across 9 bases. CDR3 length: 16 residues. The germline V gene encodes CDR1 LNHNV and CDR2 YYDKDF (reference sequence). Losses at the gene ends were 5 bases for V and 9 bases for J; bases not matched to a gene: 14. CDR3: CATSFPSGTGLVEQFF. The CDR3, as DNA: TGTGCCACCAGCTTCCCCTCGGGGACAGGGTTAGTTGAGCAGTTCTTC.

The rearrangement uses TRBV11-2 and TRBJ2-7, with a tentative D call TRBD2 (5 bases). Germline CDR1 and CDR2: SGHAT and FQNNGV. V was cut by 3 bases and J by 1 base, with 16 bases left in between. There are 16 residues in the CDR3. CDR3 region: CASSFLASRRSYEQYF. The CDR3 DNA reads as TGTGCCAGCAGCTTTTTGGCTAGCCGACGTTCCTACGAGCAGTACTTC.

V and J are TRBV2 and TRBJ2-1; 11 bases agree with TRBD2. The junction had 11 bases not matched to a gene; V was cut back by 10 bases and J by 0 bases. The CDR3 is made up of 17 amino acids. The V gene's germline CDR1 is SNHLY and CDR2 FYNNEI. CDR3 in amino acids: CATKGLAGRSSYNEQFF. The CDR3 DNA is TGTGCCACCAAAGGACTAGCGGGCCGGAGCTCCTACAATGAGCAGTTCTTC.

This chain connects TRBV4-1 to TRBJ2-7; no clear D gene. The CDR3 runs 14 residues. Germline CDR1 and CDR2: MGHRA and YSYEKL. Deletions cut 1 base from V and 2 bases from J, with 9 bases between. The CDR3 region has the DNA TGCGCCAGCAGCCAAGGGGATCATACCTACGAGCAGTACTTC. The encoded protein is CASSQGDHTYEQYF.

V is TRBV9 and J is TRBJ2-3, with 9 bases aligning to TRBD1. Germline V CDR1 and CDR2: SGDLS, YYNGEE. Trimming took 3 bases from V and 7 from J; bases not matched to a gene: 9. This CDR3 is 15 amino acids long. CDR3 region: CASSASGTGLNTQYF. The CDR3, as DNA: TGTGCCAGCAGCGCTTCCGGGACAGGGTTGAATACGCAGTATTTT. The full variable domain, in which reference TRBV9 and TRBJ2-3 provide the parts outside the CDR3, is DSGVTQTPKHLITATGQRVTLRCSPRSGDLSVYWYQQSLDQGLQFLIQYYNGEERAKGNILERFSAQQFPDLHSELNLSSLELGDSALYFCASSASGTGLNTQYFGPGTRLTVL.

This chain connects TRBV9 to TRBJ2-3, with a weak D call TRBD1 (5 bases). Germline V gives CDR1 SGDLS, CDR2 YYNGEE. The germline V and J ends were trimmed by 3 bases and 6 bases, with 5 bases remaining between them. This CDR3 spans 11 amino acids. Here the CDR3 DNA reads TGTGCCAGCAGCGCAGGGGATACGCAGTATTTT. Translating it yields CASSAGDTQYF.

This clone showed up just once. This sequence joins TRBV6-1 and TRBJ2-1; D remains ambiguous. The V end was cut by 8 bases, the J end by 1 base, with 3 bases between. The CDR3 is 11 residues long. Germline CDR1 MNHNS, CDR2 SASEGT. The CDR3: CASRSYNEQFF. The CDR3 nucleotides are TGTGCCAGCCGATCCTACAATGAGCAGTTCTTC.

With regard to this clone: At one end, the junction sequence differs from germline, possibly due to a read error. The V call is TRBV4-3, the J call TRBJ2-6; 7 bases match TRBD1. Germline CDR1 and CDR2: LGHNA and YSLEER. This CDR3 is 15 amino acids long. CDR3 region: CASSQAATGVNVLTF. The CDR3 DNA is TGCGCCAGCAGCCAAGCCGCCACAGGGGTCAACGTCCTGACTTTC.

This clone was recorded once. This chain uses TRBV7-9 with TRBJ1-2, with D tentatively TRBD1 (6 bases). The CDR3 consists of 11 residues. Germline CDR1 and CDR2: SEHNR and FQNEAQ (reference sequence). Trimming cost V 8 bases and J 8 bases, with 12 bases left between them. The CDR3 region has the DNA TGTGCCAGCCCGGACCAGGGGGGCTACACCTTC. Translating it yields CASPDQGGYTF. Full variable domain (rest looked up from reference TRBV7-9 and TRBJ1-2): DTGVSQNPRHKITKRGQNVTFRCDPISEHNRLYWYRQTLGQGPEFLTYFQNEAQLEKSRLLSDRFSAERPKGSFSTLEIQRTEQGDSAMYLCASPDQGGYTFGSGTRLTVV.

This clone was counted a single time. This chain connects TRBV4-3 to TRBJ2-7; D is perhaps TRBD2 (6 bases). The CDR3 is made up of 14 amino acids. Germline lookup yields CDR1 LGHNA and CDR2 YSLEER. The V and J ends lost 1 base and 4 bases respectively, with 11 bases between them. The CDR3 here is CASSQAMGRYEQYF. CDR3 bases: TGCGCCAGCAGCCAAGCCATGGGGAGGTACGAGCAGTACTTC.

The chain is built from TRBV5-1 and TRBJ2-3, with 8 positions matching TRBD2. This CDR3 region has 13 residues. J lost 6 bases, V lost 6 bases, and 6 bases had no gene match. Germline CDR1 SGHRS, CDR2 YFSETQ. CDR3 bases: TGCGCCAGCATGGGACTAGATGCGGATACGCAGTATTTT. Translating it yields CASMGLDADTQYF.

DNA for the CDR3: TGTGCCTGGAGCCGGGTCTTAAATGAAAAACTGTTTTTT. As protein: CAWSRVLNEKLFF. The chain couples TRBV30 to TRBJ1-4; D gene ambiguous. The CDR3 is 13 residues long. Trimming stripped 3 bases from V and 5 bases from J, with 10 bases between. The V gene's germline CDR1 is GTSNPN and CDR2 SVGIG (reference sequence).

This clone was seen only a few times. This chain links TRBV7-6 with TRBJ2-2; 8 nucleotides agree with TRBD2. The ends lost 3 bases at V and 0 bases at J; junction bases unmatched: 3. Germline-derived CDR1 and CDR2 are SGHVS and FNYEAQ. This CDR3 spans 16 amino acids. The chain's CDR3 is CASSFVAGTNTGELFF. CDR3 DNA sequence: TGTGCCAGCAGCTTCGTAGCGGGAACGAACACCGGGGAGCTGTTTTTT.

As DNA, the CDR3 is TGTGCCAGCAGCTTCGGGACAGGGAATTACGAGCAGTTCTTC. It specifies CASSFGTGNYEQFF. This chain joins TRBV11-3 and TRBJ2-1; the match to TRBD1 covers 9 bases. The CDR3 covers 14 residues. Germline CDR1 reads SGHNT; CDR2 reads YENEEA. Germline trimming cut 3 bases from V and 10 bases from J; bases unmatched to any gene: 7. The entire variable domain, with the rest obtained from reference TRBV11-3 and TRBJ2-1, is as follows: EAGVVQSPRYKIIEKKQPVAFWCNPISGHNTLYWYLQNLGQGPELLIRYENEEAVDDSQLPKDRFSAERLKGVDSTLKIQPAELGDSAVYLCASSFGTGNYEQFFGPGTRLTVL.

The J gene is TRBJ1-4, the V gene TRBV4-2; D is unresolved. The germline CDR1 and CDR2 sequences are LGHNA and YNFKEQ. The CDR3 spans 14 residues. V lost 1 base, J lost 7 bases, and 10 bases lay in between. CDR3 amino acids: CASSQGGGGEKLFF. The CDR3 nucleotides are TGTGCCAGCAGCCAAGGGGGAGGTGGTGAAAAACTGTTTTTT.

The rearrangement uses TRBV9 and TRBJ1-2, with TRBD1 identical over 7 bases. The CDR3 covers 15 residues. The V gene's germline CDR1 is SGDLS and CDR2 YYNGEE. V was clipped by 4 bases and J by 3 bases; unmatched bases: 9. The CDR3 sequence: CASSFDPGTDYGYTF. DNA of the CDR3: TGTGCCAGCAGCTTCGATCCCGGGACAGACTATGGCTACACCTTC.

CDR3 DNA: TGTGCCAGCAGTGAACAGGGGGCGAGTGAGCAGTACTTC. Its protein product is CASSEQGASEQYF. The chain carries TRBV2 and TRBJ2-7; TRBD1 agrees at 8 bases. V trimming: 2 bases; J trimming: 7 bases; junction bases outside the gene matches: 4. CDR3 size: 13 residues. The germline V gene has CDR1 SNHLY and CDR2 FYNNEI.

This chain uses TRBV9 with TRBJ2-7; D is undetermined. V dropped 4 bases and J dropped 5 bases, with 19 bases sitting between them. Germline V CDR1 and CDR2: SGDLS, YYNGEE. The CDR3 is 15 amino acids. The CDR3 sequence: CASSPTGSPGHEQYF. CDR3 DNA: TGTGCCAGCAGCCCCACCGGGTCACCCGGGCACGAGCAGTACTTC. Combining the CDR3 with reference TRBV9 and TRBJ2-7 gives the whole variable domain DSGVTQTPKHLITATGQRVTLRCSPRSGDLSVYWYQQSLDQGLQFLIQYYNGEERAKGNILERFSAQQFPDLHSELNLSSLELGDSALYFCASSPTGSPGHEQYFGPGTRLTVT.

The chain joins TRBV11-3 to TRBJ1-2; no clear D gene. Germline V CDR1 and CDR2: SGHNT, YENEEA. Trimming took 7 bases from V and 1 from J, leaving 16 bases between them. This CDR3 has 15 residues. CDR3 coding DNA: TGTGCCAGCACCGACCGGCCGGACCGTAACTATGGCTACACCTTC. It yields the protein CASTDRPDRNYGYTF.

V gene TRBV5-4 combines with J gene TRBJ2-3, with 10 positions matching TRBD1. The CDR3 is made up of 13 amino acids. V dropped 10 bases and J dropped 7; count of bases not matched to a gene: 9. Germline V gene data show CDR1 as SGHNT and CDR2 as YYREEE (reference sequence). The CDR3 loop is CAVRGTGEYTQYF. CDR3 DNA sequence: TGTGCCGTAAGAGGGACAGGGGAATATACGCAGTATTTT. The whole variable domain, filled in from reference TRBV5-4 and TRBJ2-3, reads ETGVTQSPTHLIKTRGQQVTLRCSSQSGHNTVSWYQQALGQGPQFIFQYYREEENGRGNFPPRFSGLQFPNYSSELNVNALELDDSALYLCAVRGTGEYTQYFGPGTRLTVL.

The V call is TRBV30, the J call TRBJ2-1; D uncertain. The CDR3 contains 13 residues. CDR1 and CDR2 from the germline V gene are GTSNPN and SVGIG (reference sequence). With 0 bases removed from V and 5 bases from J, the gap between germline ends came to 8 bases. The CDR3, as DNA: TGTGCCTGGAGTGTGTTACAAAACAATGAGCAGTTCTTC. Its translation: CAWSVLQNNEQFF.

This clone has more than one count but fewer than ten. The rearrangement joins TRBV2 to TRBJ1-2, with TRBD1 matching 7 bases. Germline CDR1 is SNHLY and CDR2 is FYNNEI. The CDR3 covers 15 residues. V shed 1 base, J shed 5 bases, and the junction held 7 bases outside the gene matches. The CDR3 loop reads CASSEEGGVTYGYTF. CDR3 sequence (DNA): TGTGCCAGCAGTGAAGAAGGGGGCGTAACGTATGGCTACACCTTC.